The rows below give T cell receptor beta chains drawn from one sample of a study of molecular identifiers for immune sequencing clone quantification. TCRdb re-analysed the PCR reads in MiXCR, keeping a single row per CDR3 protein. The sample yields tens of thousands of distinct CDR3 sequences, nearly 25% seen once. Sequenced material: naive CD8+ T cells from blood, with Jurkat cell RNA spiked in. These receptors were obtained from a human donor in good health. Some libraries in this study had Jurkat cell RNA spiked in. The CDR3 runs from the conserved cysteine through the conserved F or W. A D gene is named only where the DNA matches it firmly. A clone size is listed for some rows: how often the clone was seen (once, few, many), or a class if it is expanded.

cdr3_length j_call clone_size d_call v_call cdr3_aa cdr3_nt
17 TRBJ2-6 NA NA TRBV19 CASSIILGAGGANVLTF TGTGCCAGTAGTATTATCCTTGGGGCAGGTGGAGCCAACGTCCTGACTTTC
14 TRBJ2-3 many NA TRBV7-8 CASSLIPDTDTQYF TGTGCCAGCAGCTTAATTCCGGACACCGATACGCAGTATTTT
17 TRBJ2-6 many NA TRBV3-1 CASSLDSSTSGANVLTF TGTGCCAGCAGTCTGGACAGCTCTACCTCTGGGGCCAACGTCCTGACTTTC
12 TRBJ2-7 NA NA TRBV29-1 CSVEADSYEQYF TGCAGCGTTGAAGCGGACTCCTACGAGCAGTACTTC
13 TRBJ2-7 many TRBD1 TRBV27 CASPAGTEYEQYF TGTGCCAGCCCCGCCGGGACAGAGTACGAGCAGTACTTC
14 TRBJ2-7 NA NA TRBV24-1 CATKRGSESYEQYF TGTGCCACCAAGAGGGGGAGCGAATCCTACGAGCAGTACTTC
14 TRBJ1-2 few NA TRBV7-9 CASSDGVENYGYTF TGTGCCAGCAGCGACGGAGTAGAGAACTATGGCTACACCTTC
13 TRBJ1-1 NA NA TRBV6-2/TRBV6-3 CASSYLLNTEAFF TGTGCCAGCAGTTACCTGCTGAACACTGAAGCTTTCTTT
14 TRBJ2-3 many NA TRBV19 CASSIQGTTDTQYF TGTGCCAGTAGTATACAGGGGACCACAGATACGCAGTATTTT
16 TRBJ2-1 NA TRBD2 TRBV6-1 CASSEVPSGGYNEQFF TGTGCCAGCAGTGAAGTACCAAGCGGGGGTTACAATGAGCAGTTCTTC
16 TRBJ2-3 many TRBD1 TRBV5-6 CASSLGDRGYSDTQYF TGTGCCAGCAGCTTGGGGGACAGGGGTTATTCAGATACGCAGTATTTT
12 TRBJ2-3 many NA TRBV28 CASSSIGDTQYF TGTGCCAGCAGTTCGATCGGGGATACGCAGTATTTT
14 TRBJ2-5 many TRBD1 TRBV5-7 CASSLTGGRETQYF TGTGCCAGCAGCTTGACAGGGGGCCGGGAGACCCAGTACTTC
17 TRBJ2-1 NA TRBD2 TRBV20-1 CSANTPTPGLDYNEQFF TGCAGTGCTAACACCCCCACTCCGGGACTAGACTACAATGAGCAGTTCTTC
14 TRBJ2-7 many NA TRBV6-5 CASSYGLGAYEQYF TGTGCCAGCAGTTACGGGCTGGGAGCCTACGAGCAGTACTTC
11 TRBJ2-7 NA TRBD1 TRBV20-1 CSAVQGNERYF TGTAGTGCTGTACAGGGGAACGAGCGGTACTTC
12 TRBJ2-1 NA NA TRBV9 CASSGGDNEQFF TGTGCCAGCAGCGGGGGGGACAATGAGCAGTTCTTC
14 TRBJ2-5 many NA TRBV4-2 CASSLLGSEETQYF TGTGCCAGCAGCCTCCTTGGCTCAGAAGAGACCCAGTACTTC
16 TRBJ2-7 few TRBD1 TRBV19 CASSTWETGSPHEQYF TGTGCCAGTAGTACCTGGGAGACAGGGAGTCCCCACGAGCAGTACTTC
14 TRBJ2-7 many NA TRBV27 CASSYKAGPYEQYF TGTGCCAGCAGTTATAAGGCGGGACCCTACGAGCAGTACTTC
15 TRBJ1-1 many TRBD1 TRBV6-2/TRBV6-3 CASSYKDRGYTEAFF TGTGCCAGCAGTTACAAGGACAGGGGGTACACTGAAGCTTTCTTT
15 TRBJ2-3 NA TRBD2 TRBV12-5 CASGLNSGGTDTQYF TGTGCTAGTGGTTTAAATAGCGGGGGCACAGATACGCAGTATTTT
12 TRBJ1-2 few NA TRBV19 CASSRGHDGYTF TGTGCCAGTTCAAGGGGCCATGATGGCTACACCTTC
12 TRBJ1-1 NA NA TRBV10-3 CAINTHGTGAFF TGTGCCATCAACACGCATGGGACTGGAGCTTTCTTT
18 TRBJ2-3 few TRBD2 TRBV4-2 CASSQDQLAGGPTDTQYF TGTGCCAGCAGCCAAGATCAACTAGCGGGAGGACCCACAGATACGCAGTATTTT
14 TRBJ2-4 NA TRBD1 TRBV27 CASSLLGTENIQYF TGTGCCAGCAGTTTATTAGGGACAGAAAACATTCAGTACTTC
16 TRBJ1-1 NA NA TRBV27 CTSRSLRGDPNTEAFF TGTACCAGCAGATCCCTCAGGGGAGACCCGAACACTGAAGCTTTCTTT
12 TRBJ2-7 NA NA TRBV30 CAWTADAYEQYF TGTGCCTGGACCGCGGACGCCTACGAGCAGTACTTC
17 TRBJ2-2 NA TRBD2 TRBV6-1 CASVGLAGLTNTGELFF TGTGCCAGTGTCGGGCTAGCGGGCCTCACGAACACCGGGGAGCTGTTTTTT
14 TRBJ2-3 NA NA TRBV29-1 CSVDGTDYPDTQYF TGCAGCGTTGATGGGACGGATTACCCAGATACGCAGTATTTT
15 TRBJ2-7 NA NA TRBV9 CASSAAGGSSYEQYF TGTGCCAGCAGCGCAGCAGGGGGGAGCTCCTACGAGCAGTACTTC
19 TRBJ2-7 NA NA TRBV6-1 CASKPEPGDLSRGHYEQYF TGTGCCAGCAAGCCCGAGCCAGGGGATTTATCGAGGGGACACTACGAGCAGTACTTC
15 TRBJ1-5 many TRBD1 TRBV6-5 CASSARDSGYQPQHF TGTGCCAGCAGTGCCCGGGACAGCGGATATCAGCCCCAGCATTTT
13 TRBJ2-7 NA NA TRBV7-2 CASSWGAPYEQYF TGTGCCAGCAGCTGGGGAGCCCCCTACGAGCAGTACTTC
14 TRBJ2-3 NA NA TRBV19 CASSWTPSTDTQYF TGTGCCAGTAGTTGGACTCCTAGCACAGATACGCAGTATTTT
15 TRBJ2-5 NA TRBD2 TRBV6-5 CASSYSKRGLETQYF TGTGCCAGCAGTTACTCGAAGCGGGGCTTAGAGACCCAGTACTTC
15 TRBJ2-3 many NA TRBV4-1 CASSQEDRGTDTQYF TGCGCCAGCAGCCAAGAAGATCGGGGCACAGATACGCAGTATTTT
17 TRBJ2-6 many NA TRBV20-1 CSAKLSPGNSGANVLTF TGCAGTGCTAAGTTGTCCCCGGGTAACTCTGGGGCCAACGTCCTGACTTTC
12 TRBJ2-7 NA NA TRBV6-2/TRBV6-3 CASSYQVYEQYF TGTGCCAGCAGTTACCAGGTCTACGAGCAGTACTTC
13 TRBJ1-5 many NA TRBV12-3/TRBV12-4 CASRRQLNQPQHF TGTGCCAGCAGAAGACAGCTCAATCAGCCCCAGCATTTT
16 TRBJ2-5 many NA TRBV13 CASSLAVTPEEETQYF TGTGCCAGCAGCTTAGCAGTGACGCCGGAGGAAGAGACCCAGTACTTC
13 TRBJ1-2 NA NA TRBV27 CASSLRRNYGYPF TGTGCCAGCAGTTTGCGCAGGAACTATGGCTACCCCTTC
15 TRBJ2-2 NA TRBD2 TRBV6-5 CASSPWGGRTGEPFF TGTGCCAGCAGTCCCTGGGGGGGACGCACCGGGGAGCCGTTTTTT
15 TRBJ2-7 few TRBD2 TRBV7-3 CASSPGTSPPYEQYF TGTGCCAGCAGCCCCGGGACTAGTCCTCCCTACGAGCAGTACTTC
15 TRBJ2-6 NA NA TRBV28 CAGTPQGTGANVLTF TGTGCCGGCACCCCCCAGGGAACTGGGGCCAACGTCCTGACTTTC